This TCR beta chain was identified in a study of blood T cell repertoires in COVID-19. About the research overall: The United States, Italy and Spain provided the acute and convalescent COVID-19 samples. Nucleic acid was either cDNA or gDNA, and it came from T cells, B-cell-depleted T cells, or PBMCs.

Those enrolled in Seattle joined during active infection and were followed longitudinally afterward. This clone was seen a handful of times. The authors' processing: Amplifying reference gene primers gave estimates of nucleated cell counts. Data came from immunoSEQ multiplex PCR; TCRdb stores just in-frame clones and leaves some out. That table gives V, J and clone size, and the DNA gave D and trimming. The table includes around 35,000 clones, roughly 80% detected once. The junction had 14 bases not matched to a gene; V was cut back by 2 bases and J by 5 bases. The CDR3 sequence is 17 residues long. Looked up from germline, CDR1 is LGHDT and CDR2 is YNNKEL (reference sequence).

The chain is built from TRBV3-1 (or the pseudogene TRBV3-2) and TRBJ2-7; 8 positions agree with TRBD2. The TCR comes from a man in his 70s with COVID-19, enrolled during active disease. The sample comprised peripheral blood. The CDR3 reads CASSQNRRTSSGDEQYF. CDR3 sequence (DNA): TGTGCCAGCAGCCAAAACAGAAGGACTAGCTCGGGGGACGAGCAGTACTTC.